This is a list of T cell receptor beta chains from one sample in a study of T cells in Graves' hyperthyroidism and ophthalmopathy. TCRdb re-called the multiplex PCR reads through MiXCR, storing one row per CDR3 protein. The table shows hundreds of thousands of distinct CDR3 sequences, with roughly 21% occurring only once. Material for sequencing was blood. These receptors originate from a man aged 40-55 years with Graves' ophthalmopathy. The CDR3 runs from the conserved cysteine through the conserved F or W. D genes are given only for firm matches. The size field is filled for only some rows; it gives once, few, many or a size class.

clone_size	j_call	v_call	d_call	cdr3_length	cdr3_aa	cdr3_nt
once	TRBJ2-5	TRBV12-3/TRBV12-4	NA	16	CASSIQGNRGQETQYF	TGTGCCAGCAGTATCCAGGGGAATCGGGGGCAAGAGACCCAGTACTTC
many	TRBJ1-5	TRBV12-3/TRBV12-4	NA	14	CASSPGPGNQPQHF	TGTGCCAGCAGTCCGGGCCCCGGCAATCAGCCCCAGCATTTT
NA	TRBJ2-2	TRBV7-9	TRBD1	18	CASSSGRSRDRGSGELFF	TGTGCCAGCAGCTCCGGGCGGTCTAGGGACAGGGGATCCGGGGAGCTGTTTTTT
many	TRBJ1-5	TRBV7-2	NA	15	CASSLDAGSGQPQHF	TGTGCCAGCAGCTTAGATGCAGGGTCGGGACAGCCCCAGCATTTT
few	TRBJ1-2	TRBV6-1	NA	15	CASSFMGPTNYGYTF	TGTGCCAGCAGTTTTATGGGGCCAACTAACTATGGCTACACCTTC
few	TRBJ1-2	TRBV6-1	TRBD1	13	CASRAGQDYGYTF	TGTGCCAGCAGGGCGGGACAGGACTATGGCTACACCTTC
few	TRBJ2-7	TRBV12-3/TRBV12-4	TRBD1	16	CASRRRDRSFGDEQYF	TGTGCCAGCAGACGCCGGGACAGGAGCTTCGGCGACGAGCAGTACTTC
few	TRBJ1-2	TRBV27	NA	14	CASRPVGGQNGYTF	TGTGCCAGCAGGCCCGTGGGCGGACAAAATGGCTACACCTTC
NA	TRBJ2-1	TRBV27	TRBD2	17	CASSFGLAGANYNEQFF	TGTGCCAGCAGTTTCGGGCTAGCGGGAGCCAACTACAATGAGCAGTTCTTC
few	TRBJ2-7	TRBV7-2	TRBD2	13	CASSSVGGGEQYF	TGTGCCAGCAGCTCCGTGGGGGGGGGGGAGCAGTACTTC
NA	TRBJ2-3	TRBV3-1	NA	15	CASSPLGSPGDTQYF	TGTGCCAGCAGCCCCTTGGGGAGTCCGGGAGATACGCAGTATTTT
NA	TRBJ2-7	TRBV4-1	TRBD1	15	CASSQNIGTGYEQYF	TGCGCCAGCAGCCAAAACATCGGGACAGGTTACGAGCAGTACTTC
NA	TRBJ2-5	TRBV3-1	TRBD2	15	CASSRTSGRTETQYF	TGTGCCAGCAGCCGGACTAGCGGGAGGACAGAGACCCAGTACTTC
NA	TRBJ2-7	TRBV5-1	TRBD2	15	CASSLGLAGGEEQYF	TGCGCCAGCAGCTTGGGTCTAGCGGGAGGGGAAGAGCAGTACTTC
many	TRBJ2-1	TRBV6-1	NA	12	CASRDGHSEQFF	TGTGCCAGCAGAGACGGGCATAGTGAGCAGTTCTTC
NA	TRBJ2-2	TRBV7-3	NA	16	CASSLRPGPNTGELFF	TGTGCCAGCAGCTTAAGGCCCGGACCGAACACCGGGGAGCTGTTTTTT
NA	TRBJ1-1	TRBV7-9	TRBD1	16	CASSSTGEGSSTEAFF	TGTGCCAGCAGCTCCACAGGGGAGGGGTCTAGCACTGAAGCTTTCTTT
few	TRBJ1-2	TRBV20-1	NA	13	CSAPLIRGGGYTF	TGCAGTGCTCCCTTAATCCGGGGAGGAGGCTACACCTTC
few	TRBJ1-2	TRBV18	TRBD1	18	CASSPITPDRGRNYGYTF	TGTGCCAGCTCACCGATTACTCCTGACAGGGGTCGGAACTATGGCTACACCTTC
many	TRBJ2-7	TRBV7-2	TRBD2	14	CASSPGRASNGQYF	TGTGCCAGCAGCCCAGGGAGGGCTAGTAATGGGCAGTACTTC
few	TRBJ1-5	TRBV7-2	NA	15	CASSLALGPSQPQHF	TGTGCCAGCAGCTTAGCGTTGGGACCTAGTCAGCCCCAGCATTTT
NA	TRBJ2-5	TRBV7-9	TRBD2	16	CASSLTVAGLKGTRYF	TGTGCCAGCAGCCTCACGGTAGCGGGTCTAAAAGGAACCCGGTACTTC
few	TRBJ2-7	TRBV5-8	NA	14	CASGLSAVEYEQYF	TGTGCCAGCGGCTTATCGGCAGTAGAGTACGAGCAGTACTTC
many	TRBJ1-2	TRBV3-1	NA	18	CASSQTPGRPNSNYGYTF	TGTGCCAGCAGCCAGACTCCGGGACGACCCAATTCTAACTATGGCTACACCTTC
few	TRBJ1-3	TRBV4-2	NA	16	CASSQAPGQDGDTIYF	TGTGCCAGCAGCCAAGCCCCGGGACAAGATGGGGACACCATATATTTT
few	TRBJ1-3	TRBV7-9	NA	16	CASSTGRGNSGNTIYF	TGTGCCAGCAGCACCGGACGGGGGAACTCTGGAAACACCATATATTTT
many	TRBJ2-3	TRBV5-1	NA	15	CASSLAPFRADTQYF	TGCGCCAGCAGCCTCGCTCCCTTTCGGGCAGATACGCAGTATTTT
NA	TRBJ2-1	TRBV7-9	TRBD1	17	CASSLNWVRGRKDEQFF	TGTGCCAGCAGCTTAAATTGGGTCAGGGGGCGAAAAGACGAGCAGTTCTTC
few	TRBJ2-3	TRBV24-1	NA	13	CATSDSHTDTQYF	TGTGCCACCAGTGACTCTCACACAGATACGCAGTATTTT
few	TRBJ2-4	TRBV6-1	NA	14	CASSRDLAKNIQYF	TGTGCCAGCAGTAGGGACCTAGCCAAAAACATTCAGTACTTC
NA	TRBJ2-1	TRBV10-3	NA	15	CAISRYLSSYNEQFF	TGTGCCATCTCCCGATACCTGAGCTCCTACAATGAGCAGTTCTTC